These 17 T cell receptor beta chains share one sample of origin, sequenced in a study of OX40 agonist ivuxolimab in advanced cancers. Sequencing used immunoSEQ multiplex PCR; TCRdb keeps in-frame clones, though not all of them. The table shows tens of thousands of clones, with about 95% occurring only once. This material consisted of CD4+ or CD8+ T cells sorted from blood, taken in a trial of the OX40 agonist ivuxolimab. These receptors all come from an adult with an advanced solid tumor such as melanoma, head and neck, liver or kidney cancer.

The chain combines TRBV6-5 with TRBJ2-7, with TRBD2 matching 9 bases. V was clipped by 0 bases and J by 3 bases; unmatched bases: 6. The CDR3 spans 16 residues. Germline assignment: CDR1 MNHEY and CDR2 SVGAGI. The CDR3 loop is CASSYSGAGGLYEQYF. CDR3 coding DNA: TGTGCCAGCAGTTACTCTGGGGCGGGGGGGCTCTACGAGCAGTACTTC.

This rearrangement joins TRBV4-3 to TRBJ2-7; the D gene could be TRBD1 or TRBD2 (6 bases each). Trimming took 1 base from V and 0 from J, leaving 16 bases between them. The CDR3 is made up of 17 amino acids. Per germline, CDR1 LGHNA and CDR2 YSLEER. The CDR3 sequence is CASSQARGGLSSYEQYF. The CDR3 DNA follows: TGCGCCAGCAGCCAAGCTCGTGGGGGGCTGAGCTCCTACGAGCAGTACTTC.

This chain connects TRBV13 to TRBJ2-7, with TRBD2 as a possible D gene (5 bases). CDR3 length: 14 amino acids. Deletions cut 4 bases from V and 2 bases from J, with 12 bases between. CDR1 PRHDT and CDR2 FYEKMQ come from the germline V gene (reference sequence). The CDR3 DNA reads TGTGCCAGCAGCTCGAGGGTTCGGGCCTACGAGCAGTACTTC. This codes for CASSSRVRAYEQYF.

The chain recombines TRBV14 with TRBJ2-3; D may be TRBD2 (6 bases). V was shortened by 1 base and J by 0 bases, with 14 bases between the two germline ends. CDR1 and CDR2 from the germline V gene are SGHDN and FVKESK. The CDR3 consists of 17 residues. The DNA of the CDR3 is TGTGCCAGCAGCCAAGGTGCCAGCGGGCGTAGCACAGATACGCAGTATTTT. Its translation: CASSQGASGRSTDTQYF.

V is TRBV5-1 and J is TRBJ2-7; 9 bases agree with TRBD2. CDR3 length equals 17 residues. From germline, CDR1 is SGHRS and CDR2 YFSETQ. V was clipped by 0 bases and J by 0 bases; unmatched bases: 7. The CDR3 loop is CASSLEGLAGSSYEQYF. In nucleotides, the CDR3 is TGCGCCAGCAGCTTGGAGGGGCTAGCGGGGAGCTCCTACGAGCAGTACTTC. The variable domain in full, completed from reference TRBV5-1 and TRBJ2-7, reads KAGVTQTPRYLIKTRGQQVTLSCSPISGHRSVSWYQQTPGQGLQFLFEYFSETQRNKGNFPGRFSGRQFSNSRSEMNVSTLELGDSALYLCASSLEGLAGSSYEQYFGPGTRLTVT.

This chain's CDR3 is CASSLVAGTGAYEQYF. The CDR3 DNA reads TGTGCCAGCAGCTTAGTGGCGGGGACAGGGGCCTACGAGCAGTACTTC. The chain couples TRBV11-2 to TRBJ2-7; the match to TRBD1 covers 10 bases. The CDR3 consists of 16 residues. V was clipped by 1 base and J by 2 bases; unmatched bases: 5. Per germline, CDR1 SGHAT and CDR2 FQNNGV.

The chain links TRBV5-6 to TRBJ2-1; D unclear. V shed 3 bases and J shed 4 bases, with 2 bases lying between them. This CDR3 is 11 amino acids long. From germline, CDR1 is SGHDT and CDR2 YYEEEE. CDR3 loop: CASSYYNEQFF. In DNA form, the CDR3 reads TGTGCCAGCAGCTATTACAATGAGCAGTTCTTC.

This chain uses TRBV6-5 with TRBJ2-7, with D tentatively TRBD1 (6 bases). This CDR3 contains 15 residues. The V gene's germline CDR1 is MNHEY and CDR2 SVGAGI. V was trimmed by 6 bases and J by 2 bases, leaving 17 bases between them. DNA for the CDR3: TGTGCCAGCAGACCCGGACAGAATTGGGCCTACGAGCAGTACTTC. Protein: CASRPGQNWAYEQYF.

The V call is TRBV30, the J call TRBJ2-7, with a weak D call TRBD1 (6 bases). This CDR3 has 12 amino acids. CDR1 and CDR2 (germline): GTSNPN, SVGIG (reference sequence). Trimming removed 3 bases from V and 2 bases from J, with 8 bases in between. The CDR3 nucleotides are TGTGCCTGGAGAGGACAGCCCTACGAGCAGTACTTC. Translation gives CAWRGQPYEQYF. Full variable domain (outside the CDR3, taken from reference TRBV30 and TRBJ2-7): SQTIHQWPATLVQPVGSPLSLECTVEGTSNPNLYWYRQAAGRGLQLLFYSVGIGQISSEVPQNLSASRPQDRQFILSSKKLLLSDSGFYLCAWRGQPYEQYFGPGTRLTVT.

The chain combines TRBV4-1 with TRBJ2-7; 7 nucleotides align to TRBD1. CDR3 length equals 12 residues. Germline lookup yields CDR1 MGHRA and CDR2 YSYEKL. V lost 4 bases and J lost 7; bases outside the gene matches: 4. CDR3 coding DNA: TGCGCCAGCAGCCCCCCGACAGGGGAGCAGTACTTC. Translating gives CASSPPTGEQYF.

The rearrangement links TRBV28 to TRBJ2-2; no firm D call. This CDR3 has 15 amino acids. Germline CDR1 and CDR2: MDHEN and SYDVKM. Trimming shortened V by 1 base and J by 1 base, and 7 bases separated the two germline ends. The CDR3 sequence: CASSLFPENTGELFF. In DNA form, the CDR3 reads TGTGCCAGCAGTTTATTTCCAGAGAACACCGGGGAGCTGTTTTTT.

The chain couples TRBV19 to TRBJ1-2, with D uncertain. The CDR3 covers 12 residues. Trimming left V 3 bases short and J 13 bases short, with 15 bases between. Looked up from germline, CDR1 is LNHDA and CDR2 is SQIVND (reference sequence). Here the CDR3 DNA reads TGTGCCAGTAGTATGGGTCCCGTCAGCCTCACCTTC. Translating it yields CASSMGPVSLTF. Full variable domain (remainder filled in from reference TRBV19 and TRBJ1-2): DGGITQSPKYLFRKEGQNVTLSCEQNLNHDAMYWYRQDPGQGLRLIYYSQIVNDFQKGDIAEGYSVSREKKESFPLTVTSAQKNPTAFYLCASSMGPVSLTFGSGTRLTVV.

This chain joins TRBV27 and TRBJ2-7; 9 bases agree with TRBD1. CDR3 length: 14 residues. V lost 5 bases and J lost 2; bases outside the gene matches: 4. Germline lookup yields CDR1 MNHEY and CDR2 SMNVEV (reference sequence). CDR3 in DNA: TGTGCCAGCAGTGGGACAGGGAGTGCCTACGAGCAGTACTTC. Translated: CASSGTGSAYEQYF.

The chain links TRBV15 to TRBJ2-7; TRBD1 matches at 7 bases. The CDR3 is 16 amino acids. Germline lookup yields CDR1 LNHNV and CDR2 YYDKDF (reference sequence). J was trimmed by 7 bases and V by 0 bases; bases with no gene match: 12. Written as DNA, the CDR3 is TGTGCCACCAGCAGAGATAGGTCAGGGGGTCCTAGAGAGCAGTACTTC. The encoded protein is CATSRDRSGGPREQYF.

This chain connects TRBV19 to TRBJ1-1; 8 nucleotides line up with TRBD1. Per the germline V gene, CDR1 is LNHDA and CDR2 is SQIVND (reference sequence). CDR3 length: 15 amino acids. The J segment lost 1 base and the V segment lost 4 bases, leaving 5 bases of the junction unmatched. CDR3: CASSRTGTGNTEAFF. The CDR3 DNA follows: TGTGCCAGTAGTAGGACCGGGACAGGGAACACTGAAGCTTTCTTT.

This chain joins TRBV7-6 and TRBJ1-1; D possibly corresponds to TRBD1 (5 bases). The germline CDR1 and CDR2 sequences are SGHVS and FNYEAQ. The CDR3 length is 15 residues. Trimming stripped 2 bases from V and 0 bases from J, with 10 bases between. The CDR3 bases are TGTGCCAGCAGCTTATATGAGGACATGAACACTGAAGCTTTCTTT. This translates into CASSLYEDMNTEAFF.

The chain combines TRBV6-5 with TRBJ2-1, with D perhaps matching TRBD2 (6 bases). Germline CDR1 MNHEY, CDR2 SVGAGI. V lost 2 bases to trimming and J lost 2 bases, with 13 bases between them. This CDR3 has 16 amino acids. For the CDR3, the DNA is TGTGCCAGCAGTTACGGGACTCCCCCCGCCTACAATGAGCAGTTCTTC. Encoded protein: CASSYGTPPAYNEQFF.